The 19 T cell receptor beta chains in this list originate from one sample, sequenced in a study of cytomegalovirus exposure and HLA in healthy donors. PCR used 60 Vbeta primers and 13 Jbeta primers. The assay was immunoSEQ multiplex PCR, and TCRdb's table has in-frame clones only and misses some. The sample records fewer than 95,000 clones, about 80% being singletons. Material for sequencing was PBMCs. The receptors stem from a man under 40 in good health and CMV-seronegative.

The V call is TRBV4-2, the J call TRBJ1-4; perhaps TRBD1 as D (6 bases). Germline lookup yields CDR1 LGHNA and CDR2 YNFKEQ. There are 14 residues in the CDR3. V was shortened by 1 base and J by 6 bases, with 9 bases between the two germline ends. The CDR3 sequence: CASSQARGDEKLFF. As DNA, the CDR3 is TGTGCCAGCAGCCAAGCCAGGGGTGATGAAAAACTGTTTTTT.

This clone was counted only a few times. The CDR3 DNA sequence: TGTGCCAGCGAAGACAGGGGTGCCACTGAAGCTTTCTTT. Encoded protein: CASEDRGATEAFF. This chain joins TRBV6-6 and TRBJ1-1; 8 bases are shared with TRBD1. The CDR3 contains 13 residues. V was pared by 8 bases and J by 4 bases, with 6 bases of the junction left unmatched. Germline V lookup: CDR1 MNHNY, CDR2 SVGAGI (reference sequence).

J is TRBJ2-1 and V is TRBV5-1; D gene uncertain. V lost 0 bases to trimming and J lost 6 bases, with 7 bases between them. The CDR3 has 13 amino acids. Germline V gene data show CDR1 as SGHRS and CDR2 as YFSETQ. The CDR3, as DNA: TGCGCCAGCAGCTTGGCTAGTCGCAATGAGCAGTTCTTC. Its protein product is CASSLASRNEQFF.

The chain carries TRBV5-1 and TRBJ2-2, with a tentative D call TRBD2 (5 bases). Germline V CDR1 and CDR2: SGHRS, YFSETQ. Trimming shortened V by 5 bases and J by 5 bases, and 16 bases separated the two germline ends. The CDR3 consists of 15 residues. The CDR3 DNA reads TGCGCCAGCAGTTCCGACCCCGGAGGAACCGGGGAGCTGTTTTTT. Residues: CASSSDPGGTGELFF.

The CDR3 spells CASQLRAGANYGYTF. In nucleotides, the CDR3 is TGCGCCAGCCAATTGAGGGCGGGCGCTAACTATGGCTACACCTTC. V is TRBV5-1 and J is TRBJ1-2; no reliable D call. Germline V CDR1 and CDR2: SGHRS, YFSETQ. Between the trimmed V and J ends, which lost 7 bases and 0 bases, there was a span of 16 bases. This CDR3 is built from 15 residues.

DNA for the CDR3: TGTGCCAGCAGTCCGGGACAGCGGGGCTACACCTTC. The encoded protein is CASSPGQRGYTF. The chain links TRBV5-4 to TRBJ1-2; 7 nucleotides align to TRBD1. The ends lost 5 bases at V and 8 bases at J; junction bases unmatched: 6. The CDR3 covers 12 residues. CDR1 SGHNT and CDR2 YYREEE come from the germline V gene (reference sequence).

The chain couples TRBV7-3 to TRBJ2-7; tentative D call: TRBD1 (5 bases). The germline V gene encodes CDR1 SGHTA and CDR2 FQGTGA. Trimming pared 1 base from V and 4 bases from J, leaving 11 bases between. There are 14 residues in the CDR3. The CDR3 sequence: CASSLRQGAYEQYV. The CDR3 nucleotides are TGTGCCAGCAGCTTAAGACAAGGGGCTTACGAGCAGTACGTC.

This chain connects TRBV5-6 to TRBJ1-3, with a possible D match to TRBD1 (6 bases). V lost 5 bases to trimming and J lost 0 bases, with 12 bases between them. The CDR3 contains 15 residues. Germline V gene sequence: CDR1 SGHDT, CDR2 YYEEEE. CDR3 residues: CASSRRDNSGNTIYF. CDR3 sequence (DNA): TGTGCCAGCAGTCGACGGGACAACTCTGGAAACACCATATATTTT.

This chain joins TRBV28 and TRBJ2-2; the match to TRBD2 covers 11 bases. The ends lost 8 bases at V and 6 bases at J; junction bases unmatched: 5. This CDR3 has 14 residues. The germline gives CDR1 MDHEN, CDR2 SYDVKM. The DNA of the CDR3 is TGTGCCAGCTTTAGCGGGGGGGCCCCCGGGGAGCTGTTTTTT. This gives the protein CASFSGGAPGELFF.

The chain combines TRBV5-1 with TRBJ1-1, with 9 positions matching TRBD1. J was trimmed by 8 bases and V by 0 bases; bases with no gene match: 8. CDR1 and CDR2 from the germline V gene are SGHRS and YFSETQ. The CDR3 has 15 residues. The CDR3 DNA follows: TGCGCCAGCAGCTTGGAAGTCCCGGGACAGGGAGAAGCTTTCTTT. It specifies CASSLEVPGQGEAFF. Complete variable domain (other parts from reference TRBV5-1 and TRBJ1-1): KAGVTQTPRYLIKTRGQQVTLSCSPISGHRSVSWYQQTPGQGLQFLFEYFSETQRNKGNFPGRFSGRQFSNSRSEMNVSTLELGDSALYLCASSLEVPGQGEAFFGQGTRLTVV.

The chain is built from TRBV2 and TRBJ2-1, with D tentatively TRBD2 (5 bases). The V end was cut by 4 bases, the J end by 2 bases, with 6 bases between. Germline-derived CDR1 and CDR2 are SNHLY and FYNNEI. The length of the CDR3 is 13 residues. CDR3 nucleotide sequence: TGTGCCAGCAGTGGAGGGCCCTACAATGAGCAGTTCTTC. As protein: CASSGGPYNEQFF. The whole variable domain, remainder taken from reference TRBV2 and TRBJ2-1, is EPEVTQTPSHQVTQMGQEVILRCVPISNHLYFYWYRQILGQKVEFLVSFYNNEISEKSEIFDDQFSVERPDGSNFTLKIRSTKLEDSAMYFCASSGGPYNEQFFGPGTRLTVL.

This sequence joins TRBV18 and TRBJ1-6, with 9 bases lining up with TRBD1. This CDR3 has 18 residues. CDR1 KGHSH and CDR2 LQKENI come from the germline V gene. Trimming took 3 bases from V and 7 from J; bases not matched to a gene: 13. CDR3 bases: TGTGCCAGCTCACCTTTAGCGACAGGGGGTTTTGAGAATTCACCCCTCCACTTT. It specifies CASSPLATGGFENSPLHF.

This clone has more than one count but fewer than ten. The chain carries TRBV5-1 and TRBJ1-2; tentative D call: TRBD1 (6 bases). Germline lookup yields CDR1 SGHRS and CDR2 YFSETQ. The CDR3 runs 15 residues. V lost 5 bases and J lost 5, with 19 bases in between. The CDR3 here is CASSQNPTGPYGYTF. DNA of the CDR3: TGCGCCAGCAGTCAAAACCCTACAGGGCCATATGGCTACACCTTC.

This clone is labeled medium-sized. This sequence joins TRBV27 and TRBJ1-1; tentatively, D is TRBD1 (5 bases). The CDR3 spans 13 residues. Trimming shortened V by 6 bases and J by 0 bases, and 8 bases separated the two germline ends. Germline V gene data show CDR1 as MNHEY and CDR2 as SMNVEV (reference sequence). CDR3 coding DNA: TGTGCCAGCAGCCACAGGATGAACACTGAAGCTTTCTTT. Protein: CASSHRMNTEAFF.

The chain is built from TRBV14 and TRBJ2-7; the D gene is possibly TRBD2 (6 bases). This CDR3 region has 12 residues. The ends were cut back, 0 bases at V and 13 bases at J, with 13 bases in the middle. Germline values: CDR1 SGHDN, CDR2 FVKESK. CDR3 residues: CASSQEVRDLYF. The CDR3 nucleotides are TGTGCCAGCAGCCAAGAGGTGCGGGATCTTTACTTC.

This clone was seen more than once but under ten times. The chain joins TRBV4-1 to TRBJ1-2; perhaps TRBD1 as D (6 bases). The V end was cut by 4 bases, the J end by 0 bases, with 12 bases between. The CDR3 is 15 residues long. The germline gives CDR1 MGHRA, CDR2 YSYEKL. CDR3 loop: CASSPGQTTNYGYTF. The DNA for the CDR3 is TGCGCCAGCAGCCCCGGACAGACGACTAACTATGGCTACACCTTC.

Here the CDR3 reads CASSPGGGVRQPQHF. The CDR3 DNA sequence: TGTGCCAGCAGCCCCGGTGGGGGGGTTCGTCAGCCCCAGCATTTT. The chain couples TRBV9 to TRBJ1-5, with D possibly matching TRBD1 (5 bases). Germline V CDR1 and CDR2: SGDLS, YYNGEE. Trimming cost V 4 bases and J 6 bases, with 17 bases left between them. The CDR3 sequence is 15 residues long. Complete variable domain (other parts from reference TRBV9 and TRBJ1-5): DSGVTQTPKHLITATGQRVTLRCSPRSGDLSVYWYQQSLDQGLQFLIQYYNGEERAKGNILERFSAQQFPDLHSELNLSSLELGDSALYFCASSPGGGVRQPQHFGDGTRLSIL.

V gene TRBV6-4 combines with J gene TRBJ2-2, with D possibly being TRBD2 (5 bases). V dropped 4 bases and J dropped 5 bases, with 11 bases sitting between them. CDR3 length: 14 residues. Germline loops: CDR1 MRHNA, CDR2 SNTAGT. Written as DNA, the CDR3 is TGTGCCAGCAGTGTTTTCGGCGGGACCGGGGAGCTGTTTTTT. Protein: CASSVFGGTGELFF.

This clone was recorded once. V usage is TRBV5-4 and J usage is TRBJ1-6, with TRBD1 identical over 9 bases. From germline, CDR1 is SGHNT and CDR2 YYREEE (reference sequence). J gave up 10 bases and V 3 bases, and 8 bases lay outside the gene matches. The CDR3 consists of 15 residues. The CDR3 sequence is CASSSGTGRGSPLHF. In DNA, the CDR3 is TGTGCCAGCAGCTCCGGGACAGGGAGGGGCTCACCCCTCCACTTT.